The 14 T cell receptor beta chains presented below share a single source sample, sequenced in a study of naive and memory T cell subsets. An equimolar mix of two oligonucleotides served as the beta constant-region primer for TRBC1 and TRBC2. Ligated cDNA was amplified by four rounds of PCR with nested alpha and beta constant-region primers and SP2. TCRdb itself ran the UMI-ligation and nested PCR reads through MiXCR, one entry per CDR3 protein. The repertoire holds approximately 100,000 distinct CDR3 sequences, with roughly 15% as singletons. Their cognate antigens are unknown. Study-wide results and limits: Especially in CD8 cells, naive repertoires contained a few larger clonotypes, possibly CD45RA-re-expressing memory cells.

The sequenced material came from naive CD8+ T cells from blood. These receptors all come from a human donor in good health.

This chain links TRBV7-6 with TRBJ1-1; D perhaps matches TRBD1 (6 bases). This CDR3 has 15 amino acids. Looked up from germline, CDR1 is SGHVS and CDR2 is FNYEAQ. The V and J ends lost 5 bases and 0 bases respectively, with 13 bases between them. The chain's CDR3 is CASSRDQGLNTEAFF. The CDR3 DNA follows: TGTGCCAGCAGCAGAGACCAGGGGTTGAACACTGAAGCTTTCTTT.

This clonotype has just a few counts. The chain joins TRBV6-5 to TRBJ1-5; perhaps TRBD1 as D (5 bases). CDR3 length equals 12 residues. Germline V gene sequence: CDR1 MNHEY, CDR2 SVGAGI. The germline V and J ends were trimmed by 8 bases and 3 bases, with 8 bases remaining between them. The CDR3 protein is CASRGHNQPQHF. CDR3 bases: TGTGCCAGCCGTGGACACAATCAGCCCCAGCATTTT.

Ten or more counts support this clonotype. The chain joins TRBV11-3 to TRBJ2-2, with D maybe TRBD1 (6 bases). The V end was cut by 5 bases, the J end by 7 bases, with 17 bases between. Germline CDR1 SGHNT, CDR2 YENEEA. CDR3 length: 15 amino acids. CDR3 amino acids: CASSDPSQGNGELFF. The CDR3 DNA sequence: TGTGCCAGCAGCGACCCCTCACAGGGTAACGGGGAGCTGTTTTTT.

The sample holds a few counts of this clonotype. This chain joins TRBV14 and TRBJ2-1; D ambiguous. The CDR3 runs to 13 residues. Germline V CDR1 and CDR2: SGHDN, FVKESK. Trimming removed 4 bases at V and 9 bases at J, with 13 bases between. The CDR3 DNA reads TGTGCCAGCAGCCCCCTCGGATCGGGTGAGCAGTTCTTC. It specifies CASSPLGSGEQFF.

This clonotype was seen at least ten times. The chain employs TRBV13 and TRBJ2-7; 8 positions agree with TRBD2. Germline loops: CDR1 PRHDT, CDR2 FYEKMQ (reference sequence). The trim removed 5 bases at V and 5 bases at J, leaving 8 bases unmatched. CDR3 length: 14 amino acids. The CDR3: CASSPGGAPDEQYF. The CDR3 DNA follows: TGTGCCAGCAGCCCCGGGGGGGCTCCCGACGAGCAGTACTTC. The variable domain in full, completed from reference TRBV13 and TRBJ2-7, reads AAGVIQSPRHLIKEKRETATLKCYPIPRHDTVYWYQQGPGQDPQFLISFYEKMQSDKGSIPDRFSAQQFSDYHSELNMSSLELGDSALYFCASSPGGAPDEQYFGPGTRLTVT.

The sample holds many counts of this clonotype. The V gene is TRBV12-3 or TRBV12-4, the J gene TRBJ2-5, with 9 bases matching TRBD1. V trimming: 6 bases; J trimming: 7 bases; junction bases outside the gene matches: 12. There are 15 residues in the CDR3. The CDR3 loop reads CASSVAGQGYGTQYF. CDR3 DNA sequence: TGTGCCAGCAGCGTGGCGGGACAGGGTTATGGGACCCAGTACTTC.

This clonotype was seen a few times. The gene calls are TRBV7-9 and TRBJ2-1; maybe TRBD1 (5 bases). The ends were cut back, 3 bases at V and 4 bases at J, with 13 bases in the middle. CDR3 length: 15 amino acids. Germline CDR1 and CDR2: SEHNR and FQNEAQ (reference sequence). The CDR3, as DNA: TGTGCCAGCAGCTTGGCCCAAGGGGATTACAATGAGCAGTTCTTC. Its translation: CASSLAQGDYNEQFF.

The chain links TRBV11-2 to TRBJ2-1, with unresolved D. V was clipped by 5 bases and J by 5 bases, with 7 bases between them. This CDR3 region has 12 residues. The germline V gene has CDR1 SGHAT and CDR2 FQNNGV. This CDR3 reads CASSPLNNEQFF. The CDR3 nucleotides read TGTGCCAGCAGCCCTTTGAACAATGAGCAGTTCTTC.

In regard to this clonotype: A much larger clone differs from this one at a single base, so this may be a read error. The CDR3 end shows no conserved phenylalanine or tryptophan, and so a read error is likely. The genes are TRBV7-2 and TRBJ2-1; D is perhaps TRBD2 (7 bases). V was clipped by 1 base and J by 3 bases, with 16 bases between them. The CDR3 extends over 17 amino acids. CDR1 is SGHTA and CDR2 is FQGNSA in the germline V gene. The CDR3 nucleotides are TGTGCCAGCAGCTTAGTTTCGGGGGGCGCTGACTACAATGAGCAGTTCATC. Translating it yields CASSLVSGGADYNEQFI.

The chain joins TRBV19 to TRBJ2-2; perhaps D is TRBD1 or TRBD2 (5 bases each). The CDR3 covers 15 residues. Per germline, CDR1 LNHDA and CDR2 SQIVND (reference sequence). V lost 7 bases and J 6 bases, leaving 18 bases between the germline ends. The CDR3 spells CASITPGPAAGELFF. The CDR3 region has the DNA TGTGCCAGTATCACCCCGGGGCCGGCGGCCGGGGAGCTGTTTTTT.

Many counts were recorded for this clonotype. The chain is built from TRBV10-3 and TRBJ2-3; TRBD2 aligns across 9 bases. The V segment lost 5 bases and the J segment 4 bases; nucleotides outside the gene matches: 7. The CDR3 extends over 15 amino acids. In germline, CDR1 is ENHRY, CDR2 SYGVKD. The CDR3 reads CAISTGTSIADTQYF. CDR3 in DNA: TGTGCCATCAGTACCGGGACTAGCATCGCAGATACGCAGTATTTT.

This chain links TRBV7-9 with TRBJ2-3, with TRBD1 matching over 7 bases. This CDR3 region has 15 residues. V lost 4 bases to trimming and J lost 4 bases; unmatched junction nucleotides: 8. The germline V gene has CDR1 SEHNR and CDR2 FQNEAQ (reference sequence). The CDR3 loop reads CASSSMTGTADTQYF. CDR3 DNA: TGTGCCAGCAGCTCGATGACAGGGACGGCAGATACGCAGTATTTT.

The chain combines TRBV23-1 with TRBJ2-7; weak D call: TRBD2 (6 bases). TRBV23-1 falls under the ORF class, with uncertain function. The ends were cut back, 6 bases at V and 0 bases at J, with 15 bases in the middle. CDR3 length equals 15 residues. The CDR3, as DNA: TGCGCCAGCAGCCAAGCGGAGGGGTTCTCCTACGAGCAGTACTTC. This translates into CASSQAEGFSYEQYF.

This clonotype occurred a few times. This chain uses TRBV4-3 with TRBJ2-3; 7 bases are a match to TRBD1. The CDR3 is made up of 19 amino acids. The ends lost 4 bases at V and 3 bases at J; junction bases unmatched: 19. CDR1 and CDR2 from the germline V gene are LGHNA and YSLEER. The CDR3 DNA is TGCGCCAGCAGCCCATCGGTAGAGACAGGGCTTTGGTCGACAGATACGCAGTATTTT. Translation: CASSPSVETGLWSTDTQYF.